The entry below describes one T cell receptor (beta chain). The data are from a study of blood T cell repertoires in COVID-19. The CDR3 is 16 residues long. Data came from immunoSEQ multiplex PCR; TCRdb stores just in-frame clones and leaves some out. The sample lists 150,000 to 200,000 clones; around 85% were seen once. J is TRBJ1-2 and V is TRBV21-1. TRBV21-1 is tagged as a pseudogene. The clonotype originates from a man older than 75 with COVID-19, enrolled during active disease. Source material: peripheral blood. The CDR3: CASSKVDGGVDYGYTF. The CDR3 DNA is TGTGCCAGCAGCAAAGTGGACGGGGGTGTCGACTATGGCTACACCTTC.